The 24 T cell receptor beta chains given below trace back to one sample, sequenced in a study of Ad26.COV2.S vaccination and SARS-CoV-2 variants. This table comes from immunoSEQ multiplex PCR, and its TCRdb copy is limited to in-frame clones, with some not included. The sample shows 320,000 or so clones, almost 90% of them seen only once. The treatment: around 19 received Ad26.COV2.S at low or high dose, single or two shots; 5 received placebo; per-sample allocation not given. At day 63 after the first vaccine or placebo injection, samples were drawn. The sample in question was peripheral blood, obtained in a trial of Ad26.COV2.S vaccine versus placebo. These receptors were collected from a person between 18 and 65 years old who received the Ad26.COV2.S COVID-19 vaccine or a placebo.

This sequence joins TRBV10-3 and TRBJ1-2; 7 nucleotides agree with TRBD1. This CDR3 has 15 residues. Germline trimming cut 6 bases from V and 5 bases from J; bases unmatched to any gene: 12. Germline values: CDR1 ENHRY, CDR2 SYGVKD. The CDR3 coding sequence is TGTGCCATCAGGGTTTTGGGACAGCAACCTTATGGCTACACCTTC. It encodes CAIRVLGQQPYGYTF.

J is TRBJ2-1 and V is TRBV10-3; 7 nucleotides match TRBD2. The CDR3 runs to 16 residues. Germline CDR1 is ENHRY and CDR2 is SYGVKD. With V trimmed by 4 bases and J by 6 bases, 12 bases remained unmatched. Here the CDR3 reads CAISAGTTLLRNEQFF. CDR3 sequence (DNA): TGTGCCATCAGTGCTGGGACTACTCTTTTACGCAATGAGCAGTTCTTC.

The V call is TRBV15, the J call TRBJ2-7; the match to TRBD1 covers 7 bases. V was clipped by 5 bases and J by 3 bases; unmatched bases: 7. The CDR3 consists of 14 residues. Looked up from germline, CDR1 is LNHNV and CDR2 is YYDKDF (reference sequence). CDR3 residues: CATSSRQGIYEQYF. The CDR3 nucleotides are TGTGCCACCAGCTCCAGACAGGGAATCTACGAGCAGTACTTC.

This clone was detected once. The V gene is TRBV5-4, the J gene TRBJ1-2; D is ambiguous. The CDR3 spans 13 residues. The V and J ends lost 2 bases and 1 base respectively, with 6 bases between them. Germline V CDR1 and CDR2: SGHNT, YYREEE (reference sequence). This CDR3 is CASSFPGNYGYTF. The CDR3 region has the DNA TGTGCCAGCAGCTTCCCCGGTAACTATGGCTACACCTTC.

The chain employs TRBV6-5 and TRBJ2-3, with a tentative D call TRBD2 (5 bases). The ends were cut back, 7 bases at V and 6 bases at J, with 17 bases in the middle. In germline, CDR1 is MNHEY, CDR2 SVGAGI. The CDR3 length is 14 residues. The CDR3 DNA reads TGTGCCAGCACCCCTACTAGTATGGCGGATACGCAGTATTTT. Amino acid sequence: CASTPTSMADTQYF.

The chain has TRBV6-4 and TRBJ2-2; 10 bases are a match to TRBD2. There are 14 residues in the CDR3. Trimming cost V 2 bases and J 6 bases; bases outside gene matches: 0. Germline CDR1 and CDR2: MRHNA and SNTAGT. CDR3 loop: CASSDSGGAGELFF. As DNA, the CDR3 is TGTGCCAGCAGTGACAGCGGGGGGGCCGGGGAGCTGTTTTTT.

The chain has TRBV4-3 and TRBJ1-2, with D hard to call. The CDR3 length is 13 residues. V gave up 4 bases and J gave up 3 bases, with 9 bases separating them. Per the germline V gene, CDR1 is LGHNA and CDR2 is YSLEER. Here the CDR3 reads CASSLRTDYGYTF. In DNA, the CDR3 is TGCGCCAGCAGCCTAAGGACCGACTATGGCTACACCTTC.

The chain links TRBV5-1 to TRBJ2-5; 11 bases are shared with TRBD1. CDR1 is SGHRS, CDR2 YFSETQ, per germline. The CDR3 has 15 amino acids. Trimming removed 0 bases from V and 5 bases from J; junction bases left unmatched: 3. The CDR3, as DNA: TGCGCCAGCAGCTTGGAAAGGACAGGGGGCGAGACCCAGTACTTC. This gives the protein CASSLERTGGETQYF. Supplemented by reference TRBV5-1 and TRBJ2-5, the full variable domain reads KAGVTQTPRYLIKTRGQQVTLSCSPISGHRSVSWYQQTPGQGLQFLFEYFSETQRNKGNFPGRFSGRQFSNSRSEMNVSTLELGDSALYLCASSLERTGGETQYFGPGTRLLVL.

The J gene is TRBJ1-2, the V gene TRBV4-1, with 10 bases identical to TRBD1. After removal of 2 bases from V and 8 bases from J, the junction contained 5 bases not matched to a gene. This CDR3 spans 14 amino acids. Germline values: CDR1 MGHRA, CDR2 YSYEKL. The CDR3 here is CASSQPGQGDGYTF. The CDR3 DNA is TGCGCCAGCAGCCAACCTGGACAGGGGGACGGCTACACCTTC.

The V call is TRBV6-5, the J call TRBJ2-3; D not certain. CDR1 MNHEY and CDR2 SVGAGI come from the germline V gene. The germline V and J ends were trimmed by 0 bases and 4 bases, with 11 bases remaining between them. The CDR3 runs 15 residues. For the CDR3, the DNA is TGTGCCAGCAGTTACTCAAGAAAAAGGGCAGATACGCAGTATTTT. Protein product: CASSYSRKRADTQYF.

This clone has a handful of counts. The chain recombines TRBV19 with TRBJ1-5; D remains ambiguous. The CDR3 contains 13 residues. V was cut by 6 bases and J by 9 bases, with 15 bases left in between. Germline V gives CDR1 LNHDA, CDR2 SQIVND (reference sequence). DNA of the CDR3: TGTGCCAGTAGCCCAGCCTCGAGCATGCCCCAGCATTTT. It encodes CASSPASSMPQHF. Looking up the rest from reference TRBV19 and TRBJ1-5 gives the full variable domain: DGGITQSPKYLFRKEGQNVTLSCEQNLNHDAMYWYRQDPGQGLRLIYYSQIVNDFQKGDIAEGYSVSREKKESFPLTVTSAQKNPTAFYLCASSPASSMPQHFGDGTRLSIL.

The V and J genes are TRBV5-4 and TRBJ2-3; D perhaps matches TRBD2 (6 bases). The germline V gene encodes CDR1 SGHNT and CDR2 YYREEE (reference sequence). The CDR3 covers 16 residues. Trimming removed 0 bases at V and 2 bases at J, with 13 bases between. The DNA for the CDR3 is TGTGCCAGCAGCTTGGTGGGGGGTGGGGCCACAGATACGCAGTATTTT. It codes for CASSLVGGGATDTQYF.

The chain employs TRBV6-5 and TRBJ2-1; 11 bases are a match to TRBD2. CDR3 length: 16 residues. After removal of 2 bases from V and 3 bases from J, the junction contained 3 bases not matched to a gene. The germline CDR1 and CDR2 sequences are MNHEY and SVGAGI. Written as DNA, the CDR3 is TGTGCCAGCAGTTACATACTAGCGGGGGACTACAATGAGCAGTTCTTC. Translated: CASSYILAGDYNEQFF.

The chain has TRBV4-3 and TRBJ2-1, with D uncertain. The CDR3 length is 14 residues. Trimming shortened V by 0 bases and J by 9 bases, and 12 bases separated the two germline ends. Germline lookup yields CDR1 LGHNA and CDR2 YSLEER. CDR3 amino acids: CASSQEREVFEQFF. CDR3 coding DNA: TGCGCCAGCAGCCAAGAAAGAGAGGTGTTTGAGCAGTTCTTC.

V and J are TRBV12-3 or TRBV12-4 and TRBJ1-2; 7 positions agree with TRBD1. V shed 6 bases and J 6 bases; nucleotides not matched to a gene: 4. There are 12 residues in the CDR3. CDR3 coding DNA: TGTGCCAGCAGGACAGGGTGGGATGGCTACACCTTC. Amino acids: CASRTGWDGYTF.

The V and J genes are TRBV19 and TRBJ1-1, with D possibly being TRBD1 (6 bases). CDR1 and CDR2 (germline): LNHDA, SQIVND (reference sequence). V lost 1 base to trimming and J lost 3 bases, with 12 bases between them. The CDR3 is 15 residues long. In DNA form, the CDR3 reads TGTGCCAGTAGTATAGCCGGACAGCCCTACACTGAAGCTTTCTTT. It translates to CASSIAGQPYTEAFF.

This chain uses TRBV6-2 or TRBV6-3 with TRBJ1-1, with a tentative D call TRBD1 (6 bases). The V gene lost 0 bases and the J gene lost 5 bases, with 7 bases spanning the gap. The V gene's germline CDR1 is MNHEY and CDR2 SVGEGT. The CDR3 extends over 13 amino acids. Here the CDR3 DNA reads TGTGCCAGCAGTTACTCGGGGGCGACTGAAGCTTTCTTT. This codes for CASSYSGATEAFF.

The chain is built from TRBV7-9 and TRBJ2-3, with D unclear. Trimming cost V 11 bases and J 0 bases, with 15 bases left between them. There are 14 residues in the CDR3. Germline V gene sequence: CDR1 SEHNR, CDR2 FQNEAQ (reference sequence). CDR3 bases: TGTGCCGTCGACCCCCCGGACAGCACAGATACGCAGTATTTT. Its translation: CAVDPPDSTDTQYF.

The V call is TRBV27, the J call TRBJ1-4; the D is unclear. Germline-derived CDR1 and CDR2 are MNHEY and SMNVEV (reference sequence). The CDR3 contains 14 residues. V was clipped by 5 bases and J by 8 bases, with 15 bases between them. CDR3 amino acids: CASSRTEWKEKLFF. CDR3 sequence (DNA): TGTGCCAGCAGTCGCACAGAGTGGAAGGAAAAACTGTTTTTT.

The chain employs TRBV28 and TRBJ2-5; 9 nucleotides align to TRBD2. The CDR3 runs 17 residues. V trimming: 2 bases; J trimming: 3 bases; junction bases outside the gene matches: 10. CDR1 is MDHEN, CDR2 SYDVKM, per germline. CDR3 sequence: CASSLPSLAGVEETQYF. CDR3 nucleotide sequence: TGTGCCAGCAGTTTACCCTCCTTAGCGGGGGTCGAAGAGACCCAGTACTTC.

This chain uses TRBV4-2 with TRBJ1-5; D is undetermined. The CDR3 runs 16 residues. The germline gives CDR1 LGHNA, CDR2 YNFKEQ. V lost 0 bases, J lost 0 bases, and 9 bases lay in between. The CDR3 reads CASSQDQDYSNQPQHF. In nucleotides, the CDR3 is TGTGCCAGCAGCCAAGACCAAGATTATAGCAATCAGCCCCAGCATTTT.

J is TRBJ1-5 and V is TRBV18; TRBD1 aligns across 12 bases. This CDR3 has 16 amino acids. V shed 3 bases, J shed 6 bases, and the junction held 6 bases outside the gene matches. Germline V gene data show CDR1 as KGHSH and CDR2 as LQKENI. Written as DNA, the CDR3 is TGTGCCAGCTCACCTGCCGGGACAGGGGGCGGTCAGCCCCAGCATTTT. Translated, it gives CASSPAGTGGGQPQHF.

The V call is TRBV5-6, the J call TRBJ2-6; TRBD1 might be the D (6 bases). Germline lookup yields CDR1 SGHDT and CDR2 YYEEEE. CDR3 length: 15 residues. Trimming took off 3 bases at V and 4 bases at J, with 11 bases between the two ends. The CDR3 region has the DNA TGTGCCAGCAGCTCTCAGGGGCCGGGGGCCAACGTCCTGACTTTC. Translated, it gives CASSSQGPGANVLTF. The full variable domain, with the rest looked up from reference TRBV5-6 and TRBJ2-6, is DAGVTQSPTHLIKTRGQQVTLRCSPKSGHDTVSWYQQALGQGPQFIFQYYEEEERQRGNFPDRFSGHQFPNYSSELNVNALLLGDSALYLCASSSQGPGANVLTFGAGSRLTVL.

The chain joins TRBV2 to TRBJ2-3; either TRBD1 or TRBD2 may supply D (5 bases each). Germline CDR1 reads SNHLY; CDR2 reads FYNNEI. CDR3 length: 16 amino acids. V gave up 0 bases and J gave up 5 bases, with 15 bases separating them. CDR3 region: CASSEAPFPGRDTQYF. The CDR3 DNA sequence: TGTGCCAGCAGTGAAGCTCCCTTCCCGGGACGAGATACGCAGTATTTT.